This TCR beta chain was sequenced in a study of T cells in localized non-small cell lung cancer. Broader study findings: One tumor region alone was sequenced, and heterogeneity therefore remains possible. A raised T cell density in blood coincided with lengthier overall survival. A median of about 58 of the top 100 tumor clones appeared in adjacent lung, which was paired and uninvolved. Among the tissues sampled, uninvolved adjacent lung had the highest T cell clonality, above tumor.

Remarks on this clone: Its specificity is unknown.

Sequenced by immunoSEQ multiplex PCR; TCRdb stores in-frame clones only, minus some. The sample contains more than 45,000 clones, around 77% of which appear only once. The germline CDR1 and CDR2 sequences are SGHRS and YFSETQ. V shed 0 bases, J shed 3 bases, and the junction held 2 bases outside the gene matches. The length of the CDR3 is 15 residues. The sample was peripheral blood, taken before any cancer treatment. This TCR was sampled from a man between 40 and 70 years old with stage I squamous cell lung carcinoma. This rearrangement joins TRBV5-1 to TRBJ2-7, with TRBD1 matching 11 bases. The CDR3 spells CASSLGGTGGYEQYF. CDR3 coding DNA: TGCGCCAGCAGCTTGGGCGGGACAGGGGGCTACGAGCAGTACTTC.